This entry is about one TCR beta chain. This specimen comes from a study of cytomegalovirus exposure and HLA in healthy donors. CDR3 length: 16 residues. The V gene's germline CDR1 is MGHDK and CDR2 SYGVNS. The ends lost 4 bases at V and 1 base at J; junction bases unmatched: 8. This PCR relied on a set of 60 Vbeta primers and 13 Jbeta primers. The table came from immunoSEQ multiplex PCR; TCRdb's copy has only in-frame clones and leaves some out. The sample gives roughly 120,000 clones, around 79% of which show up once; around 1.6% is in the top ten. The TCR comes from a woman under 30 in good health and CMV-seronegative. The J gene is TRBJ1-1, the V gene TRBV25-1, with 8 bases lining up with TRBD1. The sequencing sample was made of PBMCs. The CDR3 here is CASSAPAGGWNTEAFF. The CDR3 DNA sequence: TGTGCCAGCAGTGCGCCCGCAGGGGGCTGGAACACTGAAGCTTTCTTT.